Many counts were recorded for the clone carrying this TCR beta chain. The antigen remains unidentified. V dropped 5 bases and J dropped 2 bases, with 12 bases sitting between them. This CDR3 region has 14 residues. Germline V gene sequence: CDR1 SEHNR, CDR2 FQNEAQ (reference sequence). TCRbeta library construction was performed incorporating unique molecular identifiers. TCRdb analysed the PCR reads with MiXCR anew, one entry per CDR3 protein. Found here are under 25,000 distinct CDR3 sequences, 10% to 15% of them singletons; the top ten hold 35%. This sample was included in a study of T-cell reconstitution after alpha-beta-depleted transplantation in children. Study-wide findings and caveats: Certain patients had high TCRbeta diversity at day 60, and it came from recipient T cells and thymic progenitors that survived. By one year post-transplant, T-cell counts and diversity largely arose from T cells that were newly produced. It was reported that alpha-beta T cells came from several hundred expanded graft clones (about two months after transplant).

This chain links TRBV7-9 with TRBJ1-2; no definite D call. The sample in question was PBMCs, mostly from graft donor cells, obtained 60 days after TCRalphabeta/CD19-depleted stem cell transplant. The TCR was taken from a female patient between 2 and 10 years old who had a stem cell transplant for congenital amegakaryocytic thrombocytopenia, so the T cells may come from the graft donor. The CDR3 spells CASSAAHLNYGYTF. CDR3 DNA: TGTGCCAGCAGCGCCGCTCATCTGAACTATGGCTACACCTTC.